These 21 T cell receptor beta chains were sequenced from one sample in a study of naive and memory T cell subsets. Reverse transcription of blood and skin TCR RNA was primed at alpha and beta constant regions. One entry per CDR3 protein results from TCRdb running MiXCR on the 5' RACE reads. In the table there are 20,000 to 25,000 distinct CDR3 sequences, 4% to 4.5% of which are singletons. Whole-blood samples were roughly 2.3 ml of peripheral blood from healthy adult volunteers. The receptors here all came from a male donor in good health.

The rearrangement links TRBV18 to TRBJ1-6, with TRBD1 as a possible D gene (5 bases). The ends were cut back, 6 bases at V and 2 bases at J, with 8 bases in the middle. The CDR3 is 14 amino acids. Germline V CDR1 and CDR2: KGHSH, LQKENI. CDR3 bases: TGTGCCAGCTCCAGGGATACCTATAATTCACCCCTCCACTTT. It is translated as CASSRDTYNSPLHF.

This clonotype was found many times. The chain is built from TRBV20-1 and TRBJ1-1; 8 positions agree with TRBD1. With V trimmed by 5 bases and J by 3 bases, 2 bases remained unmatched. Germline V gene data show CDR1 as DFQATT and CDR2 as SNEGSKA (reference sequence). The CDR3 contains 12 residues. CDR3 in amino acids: CSAGQGYTEAFF. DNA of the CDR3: TGCAGTGCTGGACAGGGTTACACTGAAGCTTTCTTT.

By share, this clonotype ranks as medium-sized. The CDR3 DNA reads TGTGCCAGCAGCTTAACCCGGGACAGCAGTGGAAACACCATATATTTT. Its protein product is CASSLTRDSSGNTIYF. V usage is TRBV7-9 and J usage is TRBJ1-3; TRBD1 matches at 7 bases. Trimming took 2 bases from V and 3 from J; bases not matched to a gene: 7. The CDR3 consists of 16 residues. The germline V gene has CDR1 SEHNR and CDR2 FQNEAQ (reference sequence).

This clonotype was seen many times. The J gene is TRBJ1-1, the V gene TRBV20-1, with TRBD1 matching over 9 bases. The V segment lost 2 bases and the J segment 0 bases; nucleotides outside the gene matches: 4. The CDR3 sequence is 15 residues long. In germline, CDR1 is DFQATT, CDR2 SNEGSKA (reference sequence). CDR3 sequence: CSARSGDRVNTEAFF. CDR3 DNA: TGCAGTGCTAGATCTGGGGACAGGGTGAACACTGAAGCTTTCTTT.

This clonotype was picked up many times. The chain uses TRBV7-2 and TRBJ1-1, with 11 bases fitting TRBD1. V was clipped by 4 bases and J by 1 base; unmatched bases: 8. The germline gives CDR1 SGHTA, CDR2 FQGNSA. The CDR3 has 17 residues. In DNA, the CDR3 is TGTGCCAGCAGCTCCCGGGACAGGGGGTACTGGAACACTGAAGCTTTCTTT. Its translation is CASSSRDRGYWNTEAFF. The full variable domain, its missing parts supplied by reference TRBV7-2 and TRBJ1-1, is GAGVSQSPSNKVTEKGKDVELRCDPISGHTALYWYRQSLGQGLEFLIYFQGNSAPDKSGLPSDRFSAERTGGSVSTLTIQRTQQEDSAVYLCASSSRDRGYWNTEAFFGQGTRLTVV.

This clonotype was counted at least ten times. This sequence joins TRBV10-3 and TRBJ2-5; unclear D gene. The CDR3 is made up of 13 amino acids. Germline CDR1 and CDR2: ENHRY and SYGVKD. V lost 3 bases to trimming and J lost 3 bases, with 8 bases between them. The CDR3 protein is CAISDGGEETQYF. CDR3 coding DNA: TGTGCCATCAGTGATGGCGGAGAAGAGACCCAGTACTTC.

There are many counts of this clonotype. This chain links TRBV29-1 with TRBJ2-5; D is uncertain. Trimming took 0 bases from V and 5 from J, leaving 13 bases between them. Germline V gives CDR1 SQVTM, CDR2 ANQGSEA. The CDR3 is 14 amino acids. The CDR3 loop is CSVEDRVRMETQYF. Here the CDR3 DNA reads TGCAGCGTTGAAGATCGCGTCAGAATGGAGACCCAGTACTTC.

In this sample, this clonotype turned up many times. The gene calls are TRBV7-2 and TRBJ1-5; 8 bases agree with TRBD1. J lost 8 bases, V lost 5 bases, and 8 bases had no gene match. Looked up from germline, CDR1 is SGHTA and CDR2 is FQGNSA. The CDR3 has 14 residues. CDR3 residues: CASSARTGMEPQHF. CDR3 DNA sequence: TGTGCCAGCAGCGCTCGGACAGGGATGGAGCCCCAGCATTTT.

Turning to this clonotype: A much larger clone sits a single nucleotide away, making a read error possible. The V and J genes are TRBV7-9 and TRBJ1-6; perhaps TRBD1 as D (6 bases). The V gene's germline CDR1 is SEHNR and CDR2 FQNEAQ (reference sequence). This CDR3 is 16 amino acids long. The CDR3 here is CASSLTTGPINSPLNF. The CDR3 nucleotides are TGTGCCAGCAGCTTAACGACAGGACCAATTAATTCACCCCTCAACTTT.

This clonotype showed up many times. The CDR3 reads CATSETGSAYEQYF. DNA for the CDR3: TGTGCCACCAGTGAAACAGGATCAGCCTACGAGCAGTACTTC. The chain combines TRBV24-1 with TRBJ2-7; maybe TRBD1 (5 bases). The CDR3 sequence is 14 residues long. Germline values: CDR1 KGHDR, CDR2 SFDVKD. Trimming took 4 bases from V and 2 from J, leaving 11 bases between them.

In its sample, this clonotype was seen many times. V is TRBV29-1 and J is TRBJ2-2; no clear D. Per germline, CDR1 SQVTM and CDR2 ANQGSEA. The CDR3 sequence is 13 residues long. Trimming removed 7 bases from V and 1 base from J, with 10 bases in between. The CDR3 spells CSALLENTGELFF. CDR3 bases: TGCAGCGCCCTACTCGAGAACACCGGGGAGCTGTTTTTT.

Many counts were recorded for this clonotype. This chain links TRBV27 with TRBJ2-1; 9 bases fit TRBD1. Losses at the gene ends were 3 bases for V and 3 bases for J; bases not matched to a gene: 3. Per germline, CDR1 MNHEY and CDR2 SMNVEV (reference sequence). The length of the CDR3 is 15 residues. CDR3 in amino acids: CASSLRQGVYNEQFF. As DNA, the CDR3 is TGTGCCAGCAGTTTGAGACAGGGGGTCTACAATGAGCAGTTCTTC.

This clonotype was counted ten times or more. In DNA form, the CDR3 reads TGTGCCAGCAGCCAGATGTGGGGAGAGACCCAGTACTTC. This gives the protein CASSQMWGETQYF. The rearrangement links TRBV7-3 to TRBJ2-5, with no clear D. The V and J ends lost 5 bases and 4 bases respectively, with 11 bases between them. The CDR3 has 13 amino acids. CDR1 is SGHTA and CDR2 is FQGTGA in the germline V gene.

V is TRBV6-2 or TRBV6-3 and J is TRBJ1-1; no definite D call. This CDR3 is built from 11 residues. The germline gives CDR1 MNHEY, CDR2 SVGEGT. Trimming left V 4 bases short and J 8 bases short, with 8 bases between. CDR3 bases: TGTGCCAGCAGTTCATCGTCGGAAGCTTTCTTT. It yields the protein CASSSSSEAFF.

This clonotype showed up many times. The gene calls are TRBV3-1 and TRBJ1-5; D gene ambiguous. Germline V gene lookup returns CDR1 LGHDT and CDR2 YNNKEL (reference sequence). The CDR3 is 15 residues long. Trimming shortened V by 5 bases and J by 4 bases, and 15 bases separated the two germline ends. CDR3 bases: TGTGCCAGCAGCGACGGACGAACTGAGAATCAGCCCCAGCATTTT. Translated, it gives CASSDGRTENQPQHF.

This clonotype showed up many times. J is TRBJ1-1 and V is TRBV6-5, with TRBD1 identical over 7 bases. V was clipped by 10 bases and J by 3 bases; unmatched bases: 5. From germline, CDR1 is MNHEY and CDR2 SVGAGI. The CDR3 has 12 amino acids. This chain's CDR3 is CATKTGDTEAFF. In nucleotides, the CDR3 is TGTGCCACCAAAACAGGGGACACTGAAGCTTTCTTT.

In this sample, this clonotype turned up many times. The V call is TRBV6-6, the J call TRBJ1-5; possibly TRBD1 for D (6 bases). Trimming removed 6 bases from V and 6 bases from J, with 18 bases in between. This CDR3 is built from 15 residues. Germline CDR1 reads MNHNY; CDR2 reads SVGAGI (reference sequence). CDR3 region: CASSPQGNEGQPQHF. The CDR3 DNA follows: TGTGCCAGCAGCCCACAGGGTAACGAGGGTCAGCCCCAGCATTTT.

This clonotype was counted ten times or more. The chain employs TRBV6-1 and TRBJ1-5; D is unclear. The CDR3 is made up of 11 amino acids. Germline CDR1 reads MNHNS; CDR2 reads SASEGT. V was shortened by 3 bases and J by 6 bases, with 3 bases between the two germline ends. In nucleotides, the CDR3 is TGTGCCAGCAGTGAGATTCAGCCCCAGCATTTT. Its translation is CASSEIQPQHF.

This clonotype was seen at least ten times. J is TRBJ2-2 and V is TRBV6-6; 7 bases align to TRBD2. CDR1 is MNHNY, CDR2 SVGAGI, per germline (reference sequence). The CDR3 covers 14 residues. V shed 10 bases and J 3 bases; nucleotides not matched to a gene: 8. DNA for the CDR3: TGTGCCACCATTTGGCGGGAGCACACCGGGGAGCTGTTTTTT. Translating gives CATIWREHTGELFF.

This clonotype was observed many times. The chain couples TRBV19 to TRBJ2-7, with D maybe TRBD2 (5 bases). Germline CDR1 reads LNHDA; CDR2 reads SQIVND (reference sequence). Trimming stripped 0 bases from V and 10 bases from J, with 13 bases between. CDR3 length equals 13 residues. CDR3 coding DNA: TGTGCCAGTAGTATAGATGGTGGAGGAAGACAGTACTTC. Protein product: CASSIDGGGRQYF.

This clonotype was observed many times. In DNA, the CDR3 is TGTGCCAGCAGCGCAAGTTGGAGACAGGGCGGCTACACCTTC. Encoded protein: CASSASWRQGGYTF. The genes are TRBV7-8 and TRBJ1-2; 7 positions agree with TRBD1. Germline CDR1 SGHVS, CDR2 FQNEAQ. The CDR3 is 14 amino acids. V shed 5 bases and J 8 bases; nucleotides not matched to a gene: 11.